This TCR beta chain derives from a study of cytomegalovirus exposure and HLA in healthy donors. As concerns this clone: Its antigen is currently unknown.

Vbeta (60) and Jbeta (13) primers were used in the PCR. TCRdb's copy holds only in-frame clones and misses some; the assay was immunoSEQ multiplex PCR. The sample shows 200,000 to 250,000 clones, about 85% of them seen only once. CDR1 and CDR2 from the germline V gene are SNHLY and FYNNEI. The CDR3 length is 13 residues. Trimming stripped 6 bases from V and 2 bases from J, with 11 bases between. Points from the study as a whole: The authors listed 150 to 200 TCR beta chains as cytomegalovirus-associated. Specific recognition of CMV antigens was confirmed in vitro for a few chains (all CMV-associated). At a 0.05 false discovery rate, a later analysis found roughly 17,000 TCR beta sequences to be associated with HLA alleles.

The chain is built from TRBV2 and TRBJ2-7; D remains ambiguous. The source is a woman in her forties or fifties in good health and CMV-seropositive. The sample comprised PBMCs. The CDR3 loop is CASRPGVTYEQYF. The CDR3 DNA reads TGTGCCAGCAGACCCGGAGTTACCTACGAGCAGTACTTC.